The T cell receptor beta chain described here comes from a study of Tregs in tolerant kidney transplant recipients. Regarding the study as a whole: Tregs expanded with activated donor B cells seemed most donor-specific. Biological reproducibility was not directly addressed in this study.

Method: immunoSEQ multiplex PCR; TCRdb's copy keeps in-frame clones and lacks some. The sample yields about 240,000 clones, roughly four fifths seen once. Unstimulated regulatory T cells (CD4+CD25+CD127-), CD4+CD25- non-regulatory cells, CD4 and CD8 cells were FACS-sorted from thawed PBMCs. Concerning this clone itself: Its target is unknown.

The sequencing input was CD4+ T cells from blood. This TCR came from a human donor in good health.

CDR3 region: CASSVDRGRETQYF. CDR3 sequence (DNA): TGTGCCAGCAGCGTCGACAGGGGGCGAGAGACCCAGTACTTC. The V gene is TRBV9, the J gene TRBJ2-5, with TRBD1 identical over 10 bases. With V trimmed by 2 bases and J by 4 bases, 2 bases remained unmatched. Germline V gene sequence: CDR1 SGDLS, CDR2 YYNGEE. CDR3 size: 14 residues.